The text below deals with one T cell receptor (beta chain). The germline V gene encodes CDR1 SGHTA and CDR2 FQGTGA. There are 14 residues in the CDR3. V lost 4 bases and J lost 7; bases outside the gene matches: 6. The data stem from a study of shared clonotypes between healthy human individuals. TCRdb keeps only in-frame clones here, not all; method: immunoSEQ multiplex PCR. The sample records about 450,000 clones, around 79% being singletons. The source is a woman between 40 and 55 years old in good health. Some clones in this sample may be carry-over from other donors' samples. The sequenced sample consisted of PBMCs. The chain joins TRBV7-3 to TRBJ1-4; 7 bases fit TRBD1. Here the CDR3 reads CASSYDRAAEKLFF. CDR3 nucleotide sequence: TGTGCCAGCAGCTATGACAGGGCTGCTGAAAAACTGTTTTTT.